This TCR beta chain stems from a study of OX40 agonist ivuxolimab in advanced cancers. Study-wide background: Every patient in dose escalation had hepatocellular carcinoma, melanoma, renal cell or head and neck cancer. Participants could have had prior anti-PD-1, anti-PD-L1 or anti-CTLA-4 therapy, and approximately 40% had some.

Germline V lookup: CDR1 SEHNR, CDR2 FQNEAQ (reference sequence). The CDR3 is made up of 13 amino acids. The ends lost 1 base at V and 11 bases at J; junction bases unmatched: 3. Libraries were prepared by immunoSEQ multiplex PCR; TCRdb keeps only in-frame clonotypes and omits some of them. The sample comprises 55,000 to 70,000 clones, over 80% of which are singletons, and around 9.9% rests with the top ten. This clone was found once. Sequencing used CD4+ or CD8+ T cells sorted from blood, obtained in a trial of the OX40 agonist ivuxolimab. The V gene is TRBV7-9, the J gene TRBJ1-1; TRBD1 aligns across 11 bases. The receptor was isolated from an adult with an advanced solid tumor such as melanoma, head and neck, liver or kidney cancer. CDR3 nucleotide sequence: TGTGCCAGCAGCTTAGGGGACAGGGGGATGGCTTTCTTT. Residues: CASSLGDRGMAFF.